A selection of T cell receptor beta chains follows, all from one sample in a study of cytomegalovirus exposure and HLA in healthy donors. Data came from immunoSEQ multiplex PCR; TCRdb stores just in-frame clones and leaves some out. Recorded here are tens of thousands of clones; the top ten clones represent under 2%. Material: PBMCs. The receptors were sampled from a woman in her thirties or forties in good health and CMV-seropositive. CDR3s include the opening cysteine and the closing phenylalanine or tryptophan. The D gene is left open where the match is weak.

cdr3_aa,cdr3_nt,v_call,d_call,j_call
CASSPSYVSAYEQYF,TGTGCCAGCAGTCCCTCCTATGTCAGCGCCTACGAGCAGTACTTC,TRBV28,.,TRBJ2-7
CASSEVPVQGRSWAYEQYF,TGTGCCAGCAGTGAAGTTCCGGTACAGGGACGAAGTTGGGCCTACGAGCAGTACTTC,TRBV6-1,.,TRBJ2-7
CASSYLTSDNTGELFF,TGTGCCAGCAGTTATCTGACTAGCGACAACACCGGGGAGCTGTTTTTT,TRBV6-5,TRBD2,TRBJ2-2
CASSYAKGLAYNEQFF,TGTGCCAGCAGTTACGCTAAGGGACTAGCCTACAATGAGCAGTTCTTC,TRBV6-5,TRBD2,TRBJ2-1
CASSPGLAVPGANVLTF,TGTGCCAGCAGCCCTGGACTAGCAGTTCCCGGGGCCAACGTCCTGACTTTC,TRBV7-3,TRBD2,TRBJ2-6
CASSYRTGRGTEAFF,TGTGCCAGCAGCTACCGGACAGGGAGAGGCACTGAAGCTTTCTTT,TRBV7-2,TRBD1,TRBJ1-1
CASSFGGLGQPQHF,TGCGCCAGCAGCTTTGGAGGGCTCGGTCAGCCCCAGCATTTT,TRBV5-1,.,TRBJ1-5
CASRQEVGAWETQYF,TGTGCCAGCAGACAAGAGGTCGGCGCCTGGGAGACCCAGTACTTC,TRBV27,.,TRBJ2-5
CAGASTGGKSGYTF,TGTGCCGGCGCTTCGACAGGGGGCAAGAGTGGCTACACCTTC,TRBV7-8,TRBD1,TRBJ1-2
CASSLGRGGQQFF,TGTGCCAGCAGTTTAGGTAGAGGGGGTCAGCAGTTCTTC,TRBV27,.,TRBJ2-1
CASSSITGNPTKQYF,TGTGCCAGCAGTTCCATCACAGGGAATCCTACGAAGCAGTACTTC,TRBV6-6,.,TRBJ2-7
CASSLNYEQYF,TGTGCCAGCAGCCTAAATTACGAGCAGTACTTC,TRBV7-9,.,TRBJ2-7
CASSLAGKSTQYF,TGCGCCAGCAGCTTGGCCGGGAAATCGACCCAGTACTTC,TRBV5-1,.,TRBJ2-5
CASRRQGKMRSRTSGRDPQETQYF,TGCGCCAGCAGGCGACAGGGGAAAATGCGAAGCCGGACTAGCGGGAGGGACCCCCAAGAGACCCAGTACTTC,TRBV10-1,TRBD2,TRBJ2-5
CASSPGSNTEAFF,TGTGCCAGTAGCCCCGGTTCGAACACTGAAGCTTTCTTT,TRBV19,.,TRBJ1-1
CASSHTSGDYEQYF,TGTGCCAGCAGTCATACTAGCGGAGACTACGAGCAGTACTTC,TRBV7-2,TRBD2,TRBJ2-7
CSVAPHPDRANYNEQFF,TGCAGCGTCGCACCCCACCCCGACAGGGCAAACTACAATGAGCAGTTCTTC,TRBV29-1,TRBD1,TRBJ2-1
CASSPPGGRVETQYF,TGTGCCAGCTCTCCCCCCGGGGGAAGAGTGGAGACCCAGTACTTC,TRBV18,.,TRBJ2-5
CASSLGGSSVNTIYF,TGTGCCAGCAGTCTAGGGGGCAGCTCTGTAAACACCATATATTTT,TRBV7-6,TRBD1,TRBJ1-3
CASSPRTGGNTEAFF,TGTGCCAGCTCACCTAGGACAGGGGGCAACACTGAAGCTTTCTTT,TRBV18,TRBD1,TRBJ1-1
CASSLVFTDTQYF,TGTGCCAGCAGCTTGGTATTCACAGATACGCAGTATTTT,TRBV5-4,.,TRBJ2-3
CASSPDRARGTQYF,TGTGCCAGCAGCCCAGACAGGGCTCGGGGGACCCAGTACTTC,TRBV7-2,TRBD1,TRBJ2-5
CASSLAVGGGAGNEQFF,TGCGCCAGCAGCTTGGCAGTCGGCGGGGGGGCCGGGAATGAGCAGTTCTTC,TRBV5-1,TRBD2,TRBJ2-1
CASSPTSRILPYEQYF,TGTGCCAGCAGCCCGACCTCGCGGATCTTACCCTACGAGCAGTACTTC,TRBV5-8,.,TRBJ2-7
CASSLQRVNTEAFF,TGTGCCAGCAGCCTTCAGAGGGTGAACACTGAAGCTTTCTTT,TRBV11-2,.,TRBJ1-1
CASSTHTTWAGSEQYF,TGTGCCAGCAGCACTCACACTACTTGGGCGGGGAGCGAGCAGTACTTC,TRBV7-2,.,TRBJ2-7
CASSKRGQRNTGELFF,TGTGCCAGCAGCAAAAGGGGACAGCGGAACACCGGGGAGCTGTTTTTT,TRBV7-9,TRBD1,TRBJ2-2
CASSSGQDEAFF,TGCGCCAGCAGCTCGGGACAGGATGAAGCTTTCTTT,TRBV5-1,TRBD1,TRBJ1-1
CASSKGQGSHTGELFF,TGTGCCAGTAGTAAGGGACAGGGGTCGCACACCGGGGAGCTGTTTTTT,TRBV19,TRBD1,TRBJ2-2
CARGGTYNEQFF,TGTGCGAGGGGGGGTACCTACAATGAGCAGTTCTTC,TRBV2,.,TRBJ2-1
CASSRTWGQGSTYEQYF,TGTGCCAGCAGCCGAACATGGGGACAGGGCTCAACCTACGAGCAGTACTTC,TRBV11-1,TRBD1,TRBJ2-7
CASSPQGTTGELFF,TGTGCCAGCAGCCCCCAGGGGACGACCGGGGAGCTGTTTTTT,TRBV2,.,TRBJ2-2
CASSLGQGHGELFF,TGCGCCAGCAGCCTGGGACAGGGGCACGGGGAGCTGTTTTTT,TRBV5-1,TRBD1,TRBJ2-2
CASSLGPGGVSGANVLTF,TGTGCCAGCAGCTTAGGGCCAGGGGGCGTATCTGGGGCCAACGTCCTGACTTTC,TRBV7-6,TRBD1,TRBJ2-6
CASSQNRARYF,TGCGCCAGCAGCCAAAACAGGGCCCGGTACTTC,TRBV4-1,.,TRBJ2-5
CASSQVGLPPDEQFF,TGCGCCAGCAGCCAAGTAGGACTACCCCCCGATGAGCAGTTCTTC,TRBV4-1,.,TRBJ2-1
CAWIGQGNEKLFF,TGTGCCTGGATTGGACAGGGGAATGAAAAACTGTTTTTT,TRBV30,TRBD1,TRBJ1-4
CASSPLTGQGPYGYTF,TGTGCCAGCAGCCCACTTACGGGACAGGGTCCTTATGGCTACACCTTC,TRBV9,TRBD1,TRBJ1-2
CAWSANRGVGLLHF,TGTGCCTGGAGTGCCAACAGGGGTGTAGGCCTCCTCCACTTT,TRBV30,TRBD1,TRBJ1-6
CASSVVRQMNTEAFF,TGTGCCAGCAGCGTAGTACGACAGATGAACACTGAAGCTTTCTTT,TRBV9,.,TRBJ1-1
CAKGAGDPDTQYF,TGTGCCAAGGGGGCAGGGGATCCAGATACGCAGTATTTT,TRBV30,TRBD1,TRBJ2-3
CASSDSGVNIQYF,TGTGCCAGCAGTGATTCGGGGGTTAACATTCAGTACTTC,TRBV6-1,.,TRBJ2-4
CASSAGGPYEQYF,TGTGCCAGCAGCGCGGGGGGGCCCTACGAGCAGTACTTC,TRBV9,TRBD2,TRBJ2-7
CASSLLVSGENTEAFF,TGTGCCAGCAGTTTATTGGTGTCGGGGGAAAACACTGAAGCTTTCTTT,TRBV28,.,TRBJ1-1
CASSDEASGGAGTDTQYF,TGTGCCAGCAGTGACGAGGCTAGCGGGGGGGCTGGTACAGATACGCAGTATTTT,TRBV6-1,TRBD2,TRBJ2-3
CASSESKGWRGNEQFF,TGTGCCAGCAGTGAAAGTAAGGGGTGGAGAGGCAATGAGCAGTTCTTC,TRBV6-1,.,TRBJ2-1
CASSLSRLNTGELFF,TGTGCCAGCAGCTTATCCAGACTTAACACCGGGGAGCTGTTTTTT,TRBV5-4,.,TRBJ2-2
CASSPGLAGGTGTDTQYF,TGCGCCAGCAGCCCGGGACTAGCGGGGGGAACCGGCACAGATACGCAGTATTTT,TRBV5-1,TRBD2,TRBJ2-3
CASSAETSGYYNEQFF,TGTGCCAGCAGCGCTGAGACTAGCGGCTACTACAATGAGCAGTTCTTC,TRBV9,TRBD2,TRBJ2-1